This T cell receptor (beta chain) comes out of a study of T cells in Graves' hyperthyroidism and ophthalmopathy. Subjects with ophthalmopathy showed a Clinical Activity Score no lower than 3, a NOSPECS grade no lower than 4, and a duration shorter than 3 months. Authors of the study amplified TCR beta CDR3 regions from RNA transcripts. First-round RT-PCR with HTBI primers amplified the TCR CDR3 region. TCRdb redid the calling of the multiplex PCR reads with MiXCR, one entry per CDR3 protein. The data show hundreds of thousands of distinct CDR3 sequences, about 20% seen once. Findings and limits, study-wide: Among thyroid clonotypes expanded above 0.001, most also appeared in blood.

Germline loops: CDR1 SEHNR, CDR2 FQNEAQ (reference sequence). The CDR3 runs to 15 residues. J gave up 4 bases and V 4 bases, and 9 bases lay outside the gene matches. In this sample, this clonotype turned up many times. What it recognizes is unknown. This sequence joins TRBV7-9 and TRBJ2-7; 8 bases match TRBD2. This TCR was sampled from a man aged 40-49 years with Graves' ophthalmopathy. Sequenced sample: blood. CDR3 sequence (DNA): TGTGCCAGCAGCTCCCCCCAGGGCGGGAGGTACGAGCAGTACTTC. Protein: CASSSPQGGRYEQYF.